The 9 T cell receptor beta chains below come from one sample, sequenced in a study of breast tumors, draining lymph nodes, adjacent tissues. From the multiplex PCR reads, TCRdb called clonotypes with MiXCR, one entry per CDR3 protein. Of over 60,000 distinct CDR3 sequences in the sample, roughly 40% are singletons; the top ten hold 8% to 9.5%. The sequenced material came from breast tumor tissue. These receptors were taken from a female donor with breast cancer. Some clones in this sample may be carry-over from other donors' samples.

This clonotype appeared a few times. The chain is built from TRBV6-1 and TRBJ2-3, with D possibly matching TRBD2 (5 bases). Germline V gene data show CDR1 as MNHNS and CDR2 as SASEGT. Trimming removed 4 bases from V and 3 bases from J, with 14 bases in between. The CDR3 runs 15 residues. CDR3 residues: CASSAGVSKTDTQYF. The DNA for the CDR3 is TGTGCCAGCAGTGCCGGGGTATCGAAGACAGATACGCAGTATTTT.

This chain links TRBV20-1 with TRBJ2-7; D call uncertain. V lost 0 bases to trimming and J lost 3 bases, with 3 bases between them. The CDR3 has 11 amino acids. The germline V gene encodes CDR1 DFQATT and CDR2 SNEGSKA (reference sequence). The chain's CDR3 is CSARDNYEQYF. CDR3 sequence (DNA): TGCAGTGCTAGAGATAACTACGAGCAGTACTTC.

This clonotype was seen repeatedly, ten times or more. The germline gene is not matched at one end of the junction; a read error may be the cause. This chain links TRBV7-7 with TRBJ2-3; 8 nucleotides align to TRBD1. Germline CDR1 and CDR2: SSHAT and FNYEAQ (reference sequence). The length of the CDR3 is 15 residues. CDR3 loop: CASSPRTGTTDTQYF. The CDR3 coding sequence is TGTGCTAGCAGCCCGAGGACAGGGACGACAGATACGCAGTATTTT.

This clonotype has just a few counts. The J gene is TRBJ2-5, the V gene TRBV5-8; D may correspond to TRBD1 or TRBD2 (5 bases each). V shed 0 bases and J shed 4 bases, with 13 bases lying between them. Looked up from germline, CDR1 is SGHTS and CDR2 is YDEGEE. This CDR3 region has 15 residues. The CDR3 loop is CASSLGGAGGETQYF. For the CDR3, the DNA is TGTGCCAGCAGCTTGGGAGGGGCGGGTGGAGAGACCCAGTACTTC. Full variable domain (remainder filled in from reference TRBV5-8 and TRBJ2-5): EAGVTQSPTHLIKTRGQQATLRCSPISGHTSVYWYQQALGLGLQFLLWYDEGEERNRGNFPPRFSGRQFPNYSSELNVNALELEDSALYLCASSLGGAGGETQYFGPGTRLLVL.

This clonotype was counted between two and nine times. This may stem from a read error, because a much larger clone lies one nucleotide away. The chain is built from TRBV6-1 and TRBJ2-5; 12 bases align to TRBD2. CDR1 is MNHNS, CDR2 SASEGT, per germline. There are 15 residues in the CDR3. Germline trimming cut 5 bases from V and 11 bases from J; bases unmatched to any gene: 12. CDR3 coding DNA: TGTGCCAGCAGTCAAGGGCTAGCGGGGGGGCAGCATCAGTACTTC. Amino acids: CASSQGLAGGQHQYF.

This clonotype was recorded many times. This sequence joins TRBV6-5 and TRBJ2-7; 9 positions match TRBD2. V gave up 4 bases and J gave up 6 bases; unmatched junction bases: 10. Germline CDR1 and CDR2: MNHEY and SVGAGI. The CDR3 has 15 residues. The CDR3 DNA reads as TGTGCCAGCAGTTCCCGGACTAGCGCGGGATTCGAGCAGTACTTC. Protein sequence: CASSSRTSAGFEQYF.

The chain links TRBV5-5 to TRBJ2-7; D may be TRBD1 (6 bases). V was pared by 3 bases and J by 2 bases, with 12 bases between. Germline lookup yields CDR1 SGHKS and CDR2 YYEKEE (reference sequence). The CDR3 consists of 14 residues. The CDR3 region has the DNA TGTGCCAGCAGCTCAGACAGGCTCCCCTACGAGCAGTACTTC. It is translated as CASSSDRLPYEQYF.

The V call is TRBV15, the J call TRBJ2-7; TRBD1 aligns across 10 bases. The CDR3 spans 17 residues. V lost 0 bases to trimming and J lost 4 bases; unmatched junction nucleotides: 9. Germline values: CDR1 LNHNV, CDR2 YYDKDF (reference sequence). The CDR3 region has the DNA TGTGCCACCAGCAGAGAGGCCGGGACAGGGGCGATTTACGAGCAGTACTTC. It is translated as CATSREAGTGAIYEQYF.

CDR3 DNA sequence: TGTGCCAGCAGCCCCGGGACGGGGGAGGCCGGGGAGACCCAGTACTTC. This encodes CASSPGTGEAGETQYF. The V call is TRBV7-3, the J call TRBJ2-5, with D possibly matching TRBD2 (6 bases). V lost 5 bases and J 5 bases, leaving 21 bases between the germline ends. The CDR3 covers 16 residues. Looked up from germline, CDR1 is SGHTA and CDR2 is FQGTGA.